This is a list of T cell receptor beta chains from one sample in a study of early T cells in non-severe SARS-CoV-2 infection. A single record per CDR3 protein comes from TCRdb applying MiXCR to the 5' RACE reads. The sample includes more than 55,000 distinct CDR3 sequences, under 15% of them seen just once. Sequencing used whole blood. Receptors were obtained from an adult who was a healthcare worker with PCR-confirmed SARS-CoV-2 infection or an uninfected control (not recorded which). CDR3s include the opening cysteine and the closing phenylalanine or tryptophan. A D gene is named only where the DNA matches it firmly. Expanded clones are given a class, and other clones once, few, many or no size at all.

>TRBJ1-2|TRBV10-3|TRBD1|many
TGTGCCACCACCGGCCCGACAGGGCCTAACTATGGCTACACCTTC
CATTGPTGPNYGYTF
>TRBJ1-1|TRBV20-1|NA|few
TGCAGTGCTAGTAAAGAGGGAATGAACACTGAAGCTTTCTTT
CSASKEGMNTEAFF
>TRBJ1-1|TRBV20-1|NA|many
TGCAGTGCTAGAGGCCTGGGACCCACTGAAGCTTTCTTT
CSARGLGPTEAFF
>TRBJ2-3|TRBV5-4|NA|NA
TGTGCCAGCAGCCCATGGGACGGAATCACAGATACGCAGTATTTT
CASSPWDGITDTQYF
>TRBJ1-2|TRBV6-5|NA|many
TGTGCCAGCAGTTCCCGAAATACAGGGTCCTATGGCTACACCTTC
CASSSRNTGSYGYTF
>TRBJ1-6|TRBV20-1|TRBD1|few
TGCAGTGCGTCGGGACAGCATAATTCACCCCTCCACTTT
CSASGQHNSPLHF
>TRBJ2-7|TRBV25-1|TRBD1|NA
TGTGCCAGCAGAAAGACCGGGACAGGGACCTACGAGCAGTACTTC
CASRKTGTGTYEQYF
>TRBJ1-1|TRBV6-2/TRBV6-3|TRBD1|NA
TGTGCCAGCAGTGACAGGGGTGATACTGAAGCTTTCTTT
CASSDRGDTEAFF
>TRBJ2-3|TRBV7-8|NA|many
TGTGCCAGCAGCACTAACAGGGTCAGCACAGATACGCAGTATTTT
CASSTNRVSTDTQYF
>TRBJ2-3|TRBV3-1|NA|NA
TGTGCCAGCAGCCATAGGGCAGATACGCAGTATTTT
CASSHRADTQYF
>TRBJ2-2|TRBV6-1|NA|NA
TGTGCCAGCAGTGAATTGGGCGGGGTCGCGAACACCGGGGAGCTGTTTTTT
CASSELGGVANTGELFF
>TRBJ2-3|TRBV7-3|TRBD2|few
TGTGCCAGCAGCTATGGCCCTAGCGGGGGGGCCAGGACAGATACGCAGTATTTT
CASSYGPSGGARTDTQYF
>TRBJ2-2|TRBV6-6|NA|few
TGTGCCAGCAGTCCTCGTCAGCCTCGAGGAGGGTTTGCCGGGGAGCTGTTTTTT
CASSPRQPRGGFAGELFF
>TRBJ2-3|TRBV7-9|TRBD2|few
TGTGCCAGCAGCCAGACAACTAGCGGGGGCGGCCCAGATACGCAGTATTTT
CASSQTTSGGGPDTQYF
>TRBJ2-5|TRBV6-5|TRBD2|NA
TGTGCCAGCAGTTACTCTAAATTTCTAGCGGGGGGCCTACAAGAGACCCAGTACTTC
CASSYSKFLAGGLQETQYF
>TRBJ2-7|TRBV27|TRBD1|NA
TGTGCCAGCAGTAGTCAGGGGGCCTCCTACGAGCAGTACTTC
CASSSQGASYEQYF
>TRBJ2-3|TRBV4-3|TRBD2|few
TGCGCCAGCAGCCAGACTAGCGGGGGCACAGATACGCAGTATTTT
CASSQTSGGTDTQYF
>TRBJ1-2|TRBV12-3/TRBV12-4|NA|NA
TGTGCCAGCAGCAGCGGACTGATTAACTATGGCTACACCTTC
CASSSGLINYGYTF
>TRBJ1-3|TRBV5-1|TRBD1|few
TGCGCCAGCAGCTCAGGGGGCCTCGGAAACACCATATATTTT
CASSSGGLGNTIYF
>TRBJ1-2|TRBV2|NA|NA
TGTGCCAGCAGTGAAGCGCATACCGGGGGCTATGGCTACACCTTC
CASSEAHTGGYGYTF
>TRBJ2-5|TRBV6-2/TRBV6-3|NA|few
TGTGCCAGCAGTCCGGGGCCTCAAGAGACCCAGTACTTC
CASSPGPQETQYF
>TRBJ1-1|TRBV2|NA|NA
TGTGCCAGCAGGAGAGAGAACACTGAAGCTTTCTTT
CASRRENTEAFF
>TRBJ2-1|TRBV13|TRBD2|many
TGTGCCAGCAGCTCAGGCGGGGGGGCCACCTACAATGAGCAGTTCTTC
CASSSGGGATYNEQFF
>TRBJ1-3|TRBV6-5|NA|NA
TGTGCCAGCAGTTACTCGTCCGGCTCTGGAAACACCATATATTTT
CASSYSSGSGNTIYF
>TRBJ2-7|TRBV12-3/TRBV12-4|NA|many
TGTGCCAGCAGTTTTATCGGGCGGGTCGGAGAGCAGTACTTC
CASSFIGRVGEQYF
>TRBJ2-3|TRBV11-2|TRBD1|once
TGTGCCAGCAGCGTCGAGGGGGCGACTACAGATACGGAGTATTTT
CASSVEGATTDTEYF
>TRBJ1-2|TRBV20-1|TRBD1|NA
TGCAGTGCTAGAGATCTTACAGGGGAGGCCTATGGCTACACCTTC
CSARDLTGEAYGYTF